This T cell receptor beta chain is from a study of OX40 agonist ivuxolimab in advanced cancers. Study details: It was ivuxolimab, an agonistic anti-OX40 (CD134) antibody, that patients were treated with. Study-level results: Determination of antigen specificity was not performed for the expanded peripheral T cells.

Germline CDR1 and CDR2: MNHNY and SVGAGI (reference sequence). Trimming stripped 7 bases from V and 8 bases from J, with 14 bases between. The CDR3 has 12 residues. TCRdb's table, derived via immunoSEQ multiplex PCR, lists solely in-frame clones and lacks some. The sample lists about 30,000 clones, around 79% occurring once. Worth noting for this clone: The antigen remains undetermined.

The clonotype was recovered from an adult with an advanced solid tumor such as melanoma, head and neck, liver or kidney cancer. The J gene is TRBJ1-1, the V gene TRBV6-6; possibly TRBD1 for D (5 bases). The material sequenced was CD4+ or CD8+ T cells sorted from blood, taken in a trial of the OX40 agonist ivuxolimab. This CDR3 reads CASTPRAGEAFF. In DNA, the CDR3 is TGTGCCAGCACCCCCAGGGCGGGAGAAGCTTTCTTT.